These 20 T cell receptor beta chains originate from one sample sequenced in a study of T cell responses to AZD1222 COVID-19 vaccine. Assay: immunoSEQ multiplex PCR; the TCRdb copy retains only in-frame clones and omits some. The profile shows approximately 130,000 clones, 88% of them singletons. Sequences were derived from peripheral blood, sampled 28 days after the second AZD1222 dose. All receptors come from an adult who received the AZD1222 COVID-19 vaccine.

The rearrangement links TRBV7-2 to TRBJ1-5; a possible D gene is TRBD1 (5 bases). Germline V lookup: CDR1 SGHTA, CDR2 FQGNSA. CDR3 length: 13 amino acids. V was trimmed by 3 bases and J by 5 bases, leaving 8 bases between them. Here the CDR3 reads CASSLRGDQPQHF. The CDR3 DNA sequence: TGTGCCAGCAGCTTGAGGGGTGATCAGCCCCAGCATTTT.

J is TRBJ2-7 and V is TRBV9, with TRBD1 matching over 9 bases. CDR1 is SGDLS, CDR2 YYNGEE, per germline. Trimming cost V 3 bases and J 6 bases; bases outside gene matches: 10. This CDR3 has 15 residues. The CDR3 spells CASSEGQGGLSEQYF. The CDR3 DNA follows: TGTGCCAGCAGCGAGGGACAGGGCGGCCTCAGCGAGCAGTACTTC.

This clone was observed a single time. The gene calls are TRBV19 and TRBJ2-7; a weak D match, TRBD1 (6 bases). The CDR3 covers 13 residues. CDR1 LNHDA and CDR2 SQIVND come from the germline V gene (reference sequence). V was trimmed by 5 bases and J by 5 bases, leaving 13 bases between them. CDR3: CASSWGHRDEQYF. DNA for the CDR3: TGTGCCAGTAGTTGGGGGCACCGGGACGAGCAGTACTTC.

V is TRBV18 and J is TRBJ1-2; weak D call: TRBD1 (5 bases). Germline lookup yields CDR1 KGHSH and CDR2 LQKENI. Trimming cost V 3 bases and J 11 bases, with 13 bases left between them. The CDR3 has 12 amino acids. CDR3 protein: CASSPNNRPYTF. CDR3 sequence (DNA): TGTGCCAGCTCACCTAATAACAGGCCTTACACCTTC.

This clone was detected once. The V and J genes are TRBV5-5 and TRBJ2-5; D is uncertain. The V end was cut by 8 bases, the J end by 5 bases, with 16 bases between. This CDR3 comprises 13 residues. Looked up from germline, CDR1 is SGHKS and CDR2 is YYEKEE (reference sequence). CDR3 nucleotide sequence: TGTGCCAGTCGTAAACGGGTGTTGGAGACCCAGTACTTC. This codes for CASRKRVLETQYF.

The rearrangement links TRBV5-6 to TRBJ2-1; D may be TRBD1 or TRBD2 (6 bases each). There are 15 residues in the CDR3. The V gene lost 0 bases and the J gene lost 4 bases, with 11 bases spanning the gap. The V gene's germline CDR1 is SGHDT and CDR2 YYEEEE. In nucleotides, the CDR3 is TGTGCCAGCAGCTTGGGGCAGGGGAGGTACAATGAGCAGTTCTTC. Its translation: CASSLGQGRYNEQFF.

The V and J genes are TRBV29-1 and TRBJ2-2; weak D call: TRBD1 (6 bases). The CDR3 is 15 amino acids. Germline V CDR1 and CDR2: SQVTM, ANQGSEA. Deletions cut 6 bases from V and 4 bases from J, with 18 bases between. CDR3 coding DNA: TGCAGCGTGAAACTTAACACAGGGACCACCGGGGAGCTGTTTTTT. Protein: CSVKLNTGTTGELFF.

The V call is TRBV5-6, the J call TRBJ2-5, with D perhaps TRBD1 (5 bases). This CDR3 spans 13 amino acids. V lost 3 bases and J 5 bases, leaving 11 bases between the germline ends. Germline lookup yields CDR1 SGHDT and CDR2 YYEEEE. CDR3 sequence (DNA): TGTGCCAGCAGCTCAGTTCAGGGTGAGACCCAGTACTTC. Its translation is CASSSVQGETQYF.

The rearrangement uses TRBV7-9 and TRBJ1-2, with 8 bases lining up with TRBD1. Trimming took 5 bases from V and 1 from J; bases not matched to a gene: 9. This CDR3 spans 16 amino acids. Germline V gene data show CDR1 as SEHNR and CDR2 as FQNEAQ (reference sequence). CDR3 sequence (DNA): TGTGCCAGCAGCGACCGGGACAGGAGGATTAACTATGGCTACACCTTC. This translates into CASSDRDRRINYGYTF.

The rearrangement joins TRBV28 to TRBJ1-2; TRBD1 agrees at 7 bases. The ends lost 6 bases at V and 4 bases at J; junction bases unmatched: 17. The CDR3 is made up of 17 amino acids. CDR1 is MDHEN, CDR2 SYDVKM, per germline. The CDR3 region is CASSLGIGTALLYGYTF. In DNA, the CDR3 is TGTGCCAGCAGCCTGGGGATAGGGACAGCGCTACTCTATGGCTACACCTTC.

This clone has only one observation. The chain joins TRBV5-1 to TRBJ2-2, with D maybe TRBD1 (6 bases). The CDR3 consists of 15 residues. Trimming removed 1 base at V and 3 bases at J, with 10 bases between. Per the germline V gene, CDR1 is SGHRS and CDR2 is YFSETQ. Written as DNA, the CDR3 is TGCGCCAGCAGCTTGTGGGGGCAGTACACCGGGGAGCTGTTTTTT. Its translation is CASSLWGQYTGELFF. Based on the CDR3 plus reference TRBV5-1 and TRBJ2-2, the full variable domain is KAGVTQTPRYLIKTRGQQVTLSCSPISGHRSVSWYQQTPGQGLQFLFEYFSETQRNKGNFPGRFSGRQFSNSRSEMNVSTLELGDSALYLCASSLWGQYTGELFFGEGSRLTVL.

V usage is TRBV7-2 and J usage is TRBJ2-7, with a possible D match to TRBD2 (6 bases). Germline CDR1 and CDR2: SGHTA and FQGNSA. This CDR3 spans 15 amino acids. V was pared by 5 bases and J by 7 bases, with 21 bases between. In DNA form, the CDR3 reads TGTGCCAGCAGCCCCGGGACTTCGCGGGTGAGGGAGCAGTACTTC. Protein product: CASSPGTSRVREQYF.

The rearrangement links TRBV28 to TRBJ2-3; 11 nucleotides match TRBD2. The CDR3 is made up of 15 amino acids. Germline CDR1 is MDHEN and CDR2 is SYDVKM. The ends lost 6 bases at V and 8 bases at J; junction bases unmatched: 10. The CDR3, as DNA: TGTGCCAGCAGAGATATAGCGGGGGGGGTTGGTACGCAGTATTTT. Translated, it gives CASRDIAGGVGTQYF.

The chain joins TRBV7-8 to TRBJ1-5; 9 bases agree with TRBD1. V dropped 2 bases and J dropped 6; count of bases not matched to a gene: 5. Germline V CDR1 and CDR2: SGHVS, FQNEAQ. This CDR3 spans 15 amino acids. CDR3 sequence reads: CASSLLGQGGQPQHF. DNA of the CDR3: TGTGCCAGCAGCTTACTGGGACAGGGCGGTCAGCCCCAGCATTTT.

This clone was recorded only once. The genes are TRBV7-9 and TRBJ1-6; 8 bases are shared with TRBD1. CDR1 SEHNR and CDR2 FQNEAQ come from the germline V gene (reference sequence). The V gene end was trimmed by 5 bases and the J gene end by 8 bases; junction bases not matched to a gene: 8. The CDR3 consists of 15 residues. This CDR3 reads CASSAGDRGDSPLHF. For the CDR3, the DNA is TGTGCCAGCAGCGCCGGAGACAGGGGAGATTCACCCCTCCACTTT.

For the CDR3, the DNA is TGTGCCAGCAGTTACTACTGGACAGGGCAAGAGACCCAGTACTTC. Protein product: CASSYYWTGQETQYF. The chain employs TRBV6-2 or TRBV6-3 and TRBJ2-5, with TRBD1 matching 8 bases. After removal of 1 base from V and 2 bases from J, the junction contained 3 bases not matched to a gene. The CDR3 sequence is 15 residues long. Per the germline V gene, CDR1 is MNHEY and CDR2 is SVGEGT.

The chain has TRBV13 and TRBJ1-1; 7 positions agree with TRBD1. The junction had 8 bases not matched to a gene; V was cut back by 5 bases and J by 2 bases. The germline V gene has CDR1 PRHDT and CDR2 FYEKMQ (reference sequence). This CDR3 is built from 15 residues. The CDR3 spells CASSPLGQANTEAFF. The DNA of the CDR3 is TGTGCCAGCAGCCCCCTAGGACAGGCTAACACTGAAGCTTTCTTT. Variable domain in full (rest from reference TRBV13 and TRBJ1-1): AAGVIQSPRHLIKEKRETATLKCYPIPRHDTVYWYQQGPGQDPQFLISFYEKMQSDKGSIPDRFSAQQFSDYHSELNMSSLELGDSALYFCASSPLGQANTEAFFGQGTRLTVV.

In DNA form, the CDR3 reads TGTGCCAGCAGTTACTCGCGTGGGACCTACAATGAGCAGTTCTTC. Translated: CASSYSRGTYNEQFF. The chain carries TRBV6-6 and TRBJ2-1; D unclear. The ends were cut back, 0 bases at V and 2 bases at J, with 8 bases in the middle. CDR1 MNHNY and CDR2 SVGAGI come from the germline V gene (reference sequence). The CDR3 loop spans 15 amino acids.

The V and J genes are TRBV2 and TRBJ2-5; D unresolved. The V end was cut by 3 bases, the J end by 2 bases, with 7 bases between. Germline values: CDR1 SNHLY, CDR2 FYNNEI. This CDR3 is 13 amino acids long. CDR3 residues: CASSEVWQETQYF. Written as DNA, the CDR3 is TGTGCCAGCAGTGAGGTCTGGCAAGAGACCCAGTACTTC. The full variable domain, completed using reference TRBV2 and TRBJ2-5, is EPEVTQTPSHQVTQMGQEVILRCVPISNHLYFYWYRQILGQKVEFLVSFYNNEISEKSEIFDDQFSVERPDGSNFTLKIRSTKLEDSAMYFCASSEVWQETQYFGPGTRLLVL.

The V and J genes are TRBV9 and TRBJ1-5; D gene ambiguous. V was clipped by 4 bases and J by 0 bases, with 8 bases between them. CDR1 SGDLS and CDR2 YYNGEE come from the germline V gene. CDR3 length: 14 amino acids. The CDR3 reads CASSWTDSNQPQHF. Written as DNA, the CDR3 is TGTGCCAGCAGCTGGACTGATAGCAATCAGCCCCAGCATTTT. Together with reference TRBV9 and TRBJ1-5, the CDR3 gives the full variable domain: DSGVTQTPKHLITATGQRVTLRCSPRSGDLSVYWYQQSLDQGLQFLIQYYNGEERAKGNILERFSAQQFPDLHSELNLSSLELGDSALYFCASSWTDSNQPQHFGDGTRLSIL.